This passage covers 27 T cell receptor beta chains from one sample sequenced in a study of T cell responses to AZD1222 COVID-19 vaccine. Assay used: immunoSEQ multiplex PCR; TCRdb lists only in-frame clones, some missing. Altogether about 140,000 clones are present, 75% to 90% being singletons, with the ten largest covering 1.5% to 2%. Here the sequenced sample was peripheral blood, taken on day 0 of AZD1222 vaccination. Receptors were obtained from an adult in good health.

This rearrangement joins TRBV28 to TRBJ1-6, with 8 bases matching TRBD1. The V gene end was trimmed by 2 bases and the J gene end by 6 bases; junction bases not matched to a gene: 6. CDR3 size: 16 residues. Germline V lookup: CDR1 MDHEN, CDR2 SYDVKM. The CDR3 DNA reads TGTGCCAGCAGTTTACCTCAGGGGGCGGTTAATTCACCCCTCCACTTT. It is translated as CASSLPQGAVNSPLHF. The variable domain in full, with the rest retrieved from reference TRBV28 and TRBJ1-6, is DVKVTQSSRYLVKRTGEKVFLECVQDMDHENMFWYRQDPGLGLRLIYFSYDVKMKEKGDIPEGYSVSREKKERFSLILESASTNQTSMYLCASSLPQGAVNSPLHFGNGTRLTVT.

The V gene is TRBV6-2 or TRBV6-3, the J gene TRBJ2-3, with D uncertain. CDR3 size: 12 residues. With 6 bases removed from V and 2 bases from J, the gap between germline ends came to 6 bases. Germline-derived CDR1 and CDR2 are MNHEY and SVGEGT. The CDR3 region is CASSPYTDTQYF. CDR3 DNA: TGTGCCAGCAGCCCCTACACAGATACGCAGTATTTT.

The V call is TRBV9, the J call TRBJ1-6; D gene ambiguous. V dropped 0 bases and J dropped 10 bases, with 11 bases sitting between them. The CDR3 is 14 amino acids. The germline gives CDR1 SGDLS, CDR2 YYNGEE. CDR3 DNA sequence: TGTGCCAGCAGCGTAGAGTTATATGGATCACCCCTCCACTTT. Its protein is CASSVELYGSPLHF.

The CDR3 spells CATRGRERNNEQFF. In DNA form, the CDR3 reads TGTGCCACTAGGGGTAGGGAGCGAAACAATGAGCAGTTCTTC. The chain employs TRBV19 and TRBJ2-1; the D gene could be TRBD1 or TRBD2 (5 bases each). The ends were cut back, 10 bases at V and 5 bases at J, with 18 bases in the middle. Germline CDR1 LNHDA, CDR2 SQIVND (reference sequence). The length of the CDR3 is 14 residues.

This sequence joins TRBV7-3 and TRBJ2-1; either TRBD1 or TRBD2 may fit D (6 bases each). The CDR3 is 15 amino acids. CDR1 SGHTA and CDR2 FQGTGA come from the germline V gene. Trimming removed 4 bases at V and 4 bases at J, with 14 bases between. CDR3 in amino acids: CASSYRGTSYNEQFF. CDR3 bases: TGTGCCAGCAGCTATAGGGGGACTTCTTACAATGAGCAGTTCTTC.

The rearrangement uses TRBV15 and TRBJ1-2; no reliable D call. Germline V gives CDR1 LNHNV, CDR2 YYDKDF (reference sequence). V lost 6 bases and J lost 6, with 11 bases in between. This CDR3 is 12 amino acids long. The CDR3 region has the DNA TGTGCCACCAGTCCCGGGCCGGATGGCTACACCTTC. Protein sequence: CATSPGPDGYTF.

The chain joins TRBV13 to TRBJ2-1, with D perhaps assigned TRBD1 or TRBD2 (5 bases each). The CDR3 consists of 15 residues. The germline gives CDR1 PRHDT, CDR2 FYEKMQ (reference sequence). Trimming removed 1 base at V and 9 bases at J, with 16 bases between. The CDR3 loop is CASSLDGTPRSEQFF. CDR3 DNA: TGTGCCAGCAGCTTAGACGGGACGCCGAGGTCTGAGCAGTTCTTC.

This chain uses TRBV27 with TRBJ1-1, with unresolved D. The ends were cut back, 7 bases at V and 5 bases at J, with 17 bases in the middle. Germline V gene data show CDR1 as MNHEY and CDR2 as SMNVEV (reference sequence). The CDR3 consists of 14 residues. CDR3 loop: CASNYGGKRTEAFF. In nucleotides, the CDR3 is TGTGCCAGCAACTACGGAGGGAAACGGACTGAAGCTTTCTTT.

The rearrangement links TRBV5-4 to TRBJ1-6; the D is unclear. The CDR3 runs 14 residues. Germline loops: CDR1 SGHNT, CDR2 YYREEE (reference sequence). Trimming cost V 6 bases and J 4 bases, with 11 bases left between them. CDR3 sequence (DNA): TGTGCCAGCACCTCGGAGGGATATAATTCACCCCTCCACTTT. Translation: CASTSEGYNSPLHF.

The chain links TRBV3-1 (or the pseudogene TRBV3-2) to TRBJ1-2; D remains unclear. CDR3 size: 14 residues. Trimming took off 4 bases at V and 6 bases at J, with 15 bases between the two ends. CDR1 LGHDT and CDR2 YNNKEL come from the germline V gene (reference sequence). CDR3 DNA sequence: TGTGCCAGCAGCCGACATGGTCGAGCTGATGGCTACACCTTC. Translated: CASSRHGRADGYTF.

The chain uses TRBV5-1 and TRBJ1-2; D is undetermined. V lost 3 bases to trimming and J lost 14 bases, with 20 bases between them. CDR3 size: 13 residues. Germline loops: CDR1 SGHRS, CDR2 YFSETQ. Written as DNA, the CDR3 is TGCGCCAGCAGCTCGGCCCCTCGGACGGGCTGGACCTTC. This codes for CASSSAPRTGWTF.

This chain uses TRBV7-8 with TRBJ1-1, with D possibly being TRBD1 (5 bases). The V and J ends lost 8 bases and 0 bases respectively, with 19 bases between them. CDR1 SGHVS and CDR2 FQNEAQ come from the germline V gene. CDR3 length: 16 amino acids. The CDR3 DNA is TGTGCCAGCGGGTTCAGGGATGACTGGGTGAACACTGAAGCTTTCTTT. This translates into CASGFRDDWVNTEAFF.

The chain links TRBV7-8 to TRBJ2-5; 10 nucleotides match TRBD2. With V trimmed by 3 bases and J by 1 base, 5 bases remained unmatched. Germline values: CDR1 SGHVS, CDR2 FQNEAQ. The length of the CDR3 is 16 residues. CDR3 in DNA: TGTGCCAGCAGCTTGTGGACTAGCGGAGCCCAAGAGACCCAGTACTTC. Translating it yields CASSLWTSGAQETQYF.

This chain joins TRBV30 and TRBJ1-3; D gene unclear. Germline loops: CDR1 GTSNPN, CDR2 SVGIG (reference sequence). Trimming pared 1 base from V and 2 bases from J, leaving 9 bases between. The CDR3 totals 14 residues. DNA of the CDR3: TGTGCCTGGAGTGACGGGGTGGCTGGAAACACCATATATTTT. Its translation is CAWSDGVAGNTIYF. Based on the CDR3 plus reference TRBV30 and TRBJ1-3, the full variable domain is SQTIHQWPATLVQPVGSPLSLECTVEGTSNPNLYWYRQAAGRGLQLLFYSVGIGQISSEVPQNLSASRPQDRQFILSSKKLLLSDSGFYLCAWSDGVAGNTIYFGEGSWLTVV.

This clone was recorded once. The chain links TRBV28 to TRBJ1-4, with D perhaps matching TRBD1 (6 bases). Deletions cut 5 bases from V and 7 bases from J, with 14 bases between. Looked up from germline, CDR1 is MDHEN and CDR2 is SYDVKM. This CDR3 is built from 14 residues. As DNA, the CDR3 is TGTGCCAGCAGTACAGGGAAGCAGGGTGAAAAACTGTTTTTT. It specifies CASSTGKQGEKLFF.

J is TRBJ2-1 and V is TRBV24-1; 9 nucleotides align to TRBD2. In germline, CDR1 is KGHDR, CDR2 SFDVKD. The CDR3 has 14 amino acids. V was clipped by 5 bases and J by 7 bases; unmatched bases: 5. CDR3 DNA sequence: TGTGCCACCAGTGCTCGGACTAGCGTAAATGAGCAGTTCTTC. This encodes CATSARTSVNEQFF.

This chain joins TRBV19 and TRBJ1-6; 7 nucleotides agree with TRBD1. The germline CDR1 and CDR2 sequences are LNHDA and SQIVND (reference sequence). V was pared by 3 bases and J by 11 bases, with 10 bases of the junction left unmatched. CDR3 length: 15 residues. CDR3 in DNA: TGTGCCAGTAGTATTTCCGGAGGGGGCTATACACCCCTCCACTTT. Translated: CASSISGGGYTPLHF.

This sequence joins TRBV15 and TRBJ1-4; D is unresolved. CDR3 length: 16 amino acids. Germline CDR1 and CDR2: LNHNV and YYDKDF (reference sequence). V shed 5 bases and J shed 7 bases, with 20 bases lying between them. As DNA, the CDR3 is TGTGCCACCAGCGGGTCCTCCAGGAGGGAGGGTGAAAAACTGTTTTTT. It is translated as CATSGSSRREGEKLFF. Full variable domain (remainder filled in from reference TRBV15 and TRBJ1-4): DAMVIQNPRYQVTQFGKPVTLSCSQTLNHNVMYWYQQKSSQAPKLLFHYYDKDFNNEADTPDNFQSRRPNTSFCFLDIRSPGLGDTAMYLCATSGSSRREGEKLFFGSGTQLSVL.

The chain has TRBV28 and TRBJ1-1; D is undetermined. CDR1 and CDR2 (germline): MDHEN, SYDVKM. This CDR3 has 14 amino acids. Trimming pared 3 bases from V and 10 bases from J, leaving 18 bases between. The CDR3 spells CASSFRGPQRAAFF. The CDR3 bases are TGTGCCAGCAGTTTTCGCGGACCGCAAAGGGCAGCTTTCTTT. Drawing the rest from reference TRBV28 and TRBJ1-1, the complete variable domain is DVKVTQSSRYLVKRTGEKVFLECVQDMDHENMFWYRQDPGLGLRLIYFSYDVKMKEKGDIPEGYSVSREKKERFSLILESASTNQTSMYLCASSFRGPQRAAFFGQGTRLTVV.

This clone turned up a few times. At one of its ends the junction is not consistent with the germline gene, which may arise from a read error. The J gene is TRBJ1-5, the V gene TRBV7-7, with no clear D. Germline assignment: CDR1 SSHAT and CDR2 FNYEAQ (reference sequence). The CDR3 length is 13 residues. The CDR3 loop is CASSQGPNQPQHF. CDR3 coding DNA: TGTGCTAGCAGCCAAGGGCCCAATCAGCCCCAGCATTTT.

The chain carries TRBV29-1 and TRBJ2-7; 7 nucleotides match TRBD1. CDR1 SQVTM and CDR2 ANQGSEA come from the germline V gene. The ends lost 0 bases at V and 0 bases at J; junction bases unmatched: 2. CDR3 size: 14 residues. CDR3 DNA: TGCAGCGTTGAAGATTCAGGGGGCTCCTACGAGCAGTACTTC. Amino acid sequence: CSVEDSGGSYEQYF.

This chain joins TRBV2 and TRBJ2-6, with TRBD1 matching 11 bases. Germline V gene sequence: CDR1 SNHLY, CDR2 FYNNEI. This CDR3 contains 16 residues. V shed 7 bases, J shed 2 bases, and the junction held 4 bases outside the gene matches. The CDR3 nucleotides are TGTGCCAGCAAATGGGACAGGGGGGCTGGGGCCAACGTCCTGACTTTC. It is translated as CASKWDRGAGANVLTF.

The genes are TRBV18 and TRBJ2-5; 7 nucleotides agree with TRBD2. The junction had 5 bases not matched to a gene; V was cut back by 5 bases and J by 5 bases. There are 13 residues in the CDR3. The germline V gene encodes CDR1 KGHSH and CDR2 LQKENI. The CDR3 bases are TGTGCCAGCTCATCTGGACTAGGGGAGACCCAGTACTTC. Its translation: CASSSGLGETQYF.

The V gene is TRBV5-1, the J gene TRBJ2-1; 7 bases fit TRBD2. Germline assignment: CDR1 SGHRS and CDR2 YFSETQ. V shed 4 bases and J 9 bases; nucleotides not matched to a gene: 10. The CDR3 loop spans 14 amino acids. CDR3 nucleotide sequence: TGCGCCAGCAGCAACGGCGGGGGTATGGTTGAGCAGTTCTTC. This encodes CASSNGGGMVEQFF.

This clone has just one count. In DNA form, the CDR3 reads TGTGCCAGTAGAACGACAGCCGCTAGCACAGATACGCAGTATTTT. This codes for CASRTTAASTDTQYF. This rearrangement joins TRBV19 to TRBJ2-3, with D possibly matching TRBD1 (5 bases). Trimming cost V 6 bases and J 0 bases, with 13 bases left between them. Germline lookup yields CDR1 LNHDA and CDR2 SQIVND (reference sequence). There are 15 residues in the CDR3.

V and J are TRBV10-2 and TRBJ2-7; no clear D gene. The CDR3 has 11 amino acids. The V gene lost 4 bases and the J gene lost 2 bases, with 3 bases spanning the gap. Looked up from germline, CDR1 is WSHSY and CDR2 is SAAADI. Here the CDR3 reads CASSGPYEQYF. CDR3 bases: TGCGCCAGCAGTGGGCCCTACGAGCAGTACTTC.

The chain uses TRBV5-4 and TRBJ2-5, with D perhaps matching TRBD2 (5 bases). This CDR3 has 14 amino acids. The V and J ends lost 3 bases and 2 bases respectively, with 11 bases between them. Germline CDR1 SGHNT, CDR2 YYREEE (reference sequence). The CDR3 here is CASSWSGRQETQYF. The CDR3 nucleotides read TGTGCCAGCAGCTGGAGCGGCAGACAAGAGACCCAGTACTTC.